These 7 T cell receptor beta chains were sequenced from one sample in a study of OX40 agonist ivuxolimab in advanced cancers. Produced via immunoSEQ multiplex PCR; TCRdb's table is partial and in-frame only. The data contain 60,000 to 65,000 clones, about 93% of them singletons. Sequencing was performed on CD4+ or CD8+ T cells sorted from blood, taken in a trial of the OX40 agonist ivuxolimab. All receptors derive from an adult with an advanced solid tumor such as melanoma, head and neck, liver or kidney cancer.

V and J are TRBV19 and TRBJ1-1, with unresolved D. This CDR3 spans 14 amino acids. CDR1 is LNHDA, CDR2 SQIVND, per germline (reference sequence). Trimming removed 3 bases at V and 0 bases at J, with 8 bases between. The CDR3 DNA is TGTGCCAGTAGTATCGCAGCGATGAACACTGAAGCTTTCTTT. Residues: CASSIAAMNTEAFF.

This CDR3 reads CASSLMYTQLPYEQYF. The CDR3 nucleotides read TGTGCCAGCAGTTTAATGTACACTCAGCTCCCCTACGAGCAGTACTTC. The gene calls are TRBV27 and TRBJ2-7; D not certain. Per germline, CDR1 MNHEY and CDR2 SMNVEV (reference sequence). With 2 bases removed from V and 2 bases from J, the gap between germline ends came to 16 bases. This CDR3 has 16 residues.

This clone appeared a few times. V is TRBV2 and J is TRBJ2-2; possible D gene TRBD2, 6 bases. Per germline, CDR1 SNHLY and CDR2 FYNNEI. Trimming stripped 8 bases from V and 7 bases from J, with 11 bases between. The CDR3 totals 12 residues. CDR3 bases: TGTGCCAGCCTATCGGGGGACGGGGAGCTGTTTTTT. Protein product: CASLSGDGELFF.

This clone was picked up a small number of times. The chain joins TRBV28 to TRBJ2-7; D unresolved. There are 14 residues in the CDR3. V dropped 3 bases and J dropped 0 bases, with 9 bases sitting between them. Germline-derived CDR1 and CDR2 are MDHEN and SYDVKM. The DNA for the CDR3 is TGTGCCAGCAGTTTGGGTGGTTACTCCTACGAGCAGTACTTC. It specifies CASSLGGYSYEQYF.

The chain's CDR3 is CASSLGGDEQFF. The DNA for the CDR3 is TGTGCCAGCAGTTTAGGTGGAGATGAGCAGTTCTTC. This chain uses TRBV27 with TRBJ2-1; D unresolved. Germline V gene data show CDR1 as MNHEY and CDR2 as SMNVEV (reference sequence). The germline V and J ends were trimmed by 2 bases and 8 bases, with 7 bases remaining between them. The CDR3 is 12 amino acids.

By share, this clone ranks as medium-sized (0.01 to 0.1%). This sequence joins TRBV7-6 and TRBJ1-5, with D unresolved. V shed 5 bases and J shed 3 bases, with 11 bases lying between them. The CDR3 consists of 14 residues. Germline assignment: CDR1 SGHVS and CDR2 FNYEAQ. The CDR3 DNA reads TGTGCCAGCAGCGCCTTCGGTTACAATCAGCCCCAGCATTTT. It encodes CASSAFGYNQPQHF.

This rearrangement joins TRBV28 to TRBJ1-5; D not resolved. This CDR3 comprises 14 residues. Per germline, CDR1 MDHEN and CDR2 SYDVKM. Deletions cut 5 bases from V and 2 bases from J, with 10 bases between. The CDR3 loop is CASSLYQGNQPQHF. The DNA of the CDR3 is TGTGCCAGCAGTCTCTATCAGGGCAATCAGCCCCAGCATTTT.